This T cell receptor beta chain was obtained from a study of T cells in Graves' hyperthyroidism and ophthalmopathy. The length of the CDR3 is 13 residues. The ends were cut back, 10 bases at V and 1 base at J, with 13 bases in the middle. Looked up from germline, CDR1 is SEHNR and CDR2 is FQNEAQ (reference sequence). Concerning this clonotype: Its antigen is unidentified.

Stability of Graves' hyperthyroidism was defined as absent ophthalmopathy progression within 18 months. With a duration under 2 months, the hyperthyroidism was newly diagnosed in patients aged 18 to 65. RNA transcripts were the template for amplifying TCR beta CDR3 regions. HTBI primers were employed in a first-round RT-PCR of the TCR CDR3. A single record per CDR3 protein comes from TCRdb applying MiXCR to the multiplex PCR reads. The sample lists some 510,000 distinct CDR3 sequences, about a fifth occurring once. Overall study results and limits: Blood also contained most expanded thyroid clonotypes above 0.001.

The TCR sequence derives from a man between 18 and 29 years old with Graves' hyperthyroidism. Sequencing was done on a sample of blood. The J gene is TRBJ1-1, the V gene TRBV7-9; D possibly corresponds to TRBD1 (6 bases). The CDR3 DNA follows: TGTGCCATACAACAGGGTAGGAACACTGAAGCTTTCTTT. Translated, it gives CAIQQGRNTEAFF.